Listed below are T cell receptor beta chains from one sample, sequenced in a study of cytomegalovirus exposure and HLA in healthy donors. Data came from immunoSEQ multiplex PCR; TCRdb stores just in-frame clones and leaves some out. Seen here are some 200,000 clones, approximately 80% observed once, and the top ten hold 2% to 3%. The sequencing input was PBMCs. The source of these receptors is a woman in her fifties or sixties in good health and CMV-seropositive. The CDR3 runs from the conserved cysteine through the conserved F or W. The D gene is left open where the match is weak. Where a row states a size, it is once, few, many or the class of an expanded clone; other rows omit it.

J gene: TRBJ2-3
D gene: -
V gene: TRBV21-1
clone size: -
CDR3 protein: CASSKVGDWLAGSQWVRADTQYF
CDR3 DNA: TGTGCCAGCAGCAAAGTTGGGGATTGGCTAGCGGGGTCCCAATGGGTCCGCGCAGATACGCAGTATTTT

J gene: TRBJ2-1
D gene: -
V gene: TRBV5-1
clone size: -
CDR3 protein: CASSWGVNNEQFF
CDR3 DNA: TGCGCCAGCAGCTGGGGGGTTAACAATGAGCAGTTCTTC

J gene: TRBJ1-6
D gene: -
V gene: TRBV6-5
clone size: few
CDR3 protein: CASSEGTEYSPLHF
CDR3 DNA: TGTGCCAGCAGTGAAGGAACAGAGTATTCACCCCTCCACTTT

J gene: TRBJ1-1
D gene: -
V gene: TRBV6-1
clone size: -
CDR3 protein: CASSVQGNTEAFF
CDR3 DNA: TGTGCCAGCTCGGTACAGGGGAACACTGAAGCTTTCTTT

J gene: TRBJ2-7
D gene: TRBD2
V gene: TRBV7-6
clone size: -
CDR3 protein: CASSSPSGGPTYEQYF
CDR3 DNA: TGTGCCAGCAGCTCCCCTAGCGGGGGACCCACCTACGAGCAGTACTTC

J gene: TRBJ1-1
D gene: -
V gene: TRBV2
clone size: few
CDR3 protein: CASRLDSNTEAFF
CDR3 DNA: TGTGCCAGCAGATTGGACAGTAACACTGAAGCTTTCTTT

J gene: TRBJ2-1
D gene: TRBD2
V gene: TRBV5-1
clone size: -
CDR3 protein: CASSLKAGVTYNEQFF
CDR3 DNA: TGCGCCAGCAGCTTGAAAGCGGGGGTAACCTACAATGAGCAGTTCTTC

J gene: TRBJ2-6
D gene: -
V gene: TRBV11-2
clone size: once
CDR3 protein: CASRTAGVSGANVLTF
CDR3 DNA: TGTGCCAGCAGGACGGCAGGGGTCTCTGGGGCCAACGTCCTGACTTTC

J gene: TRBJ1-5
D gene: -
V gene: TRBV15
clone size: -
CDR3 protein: CATSRGGVNQPQHF
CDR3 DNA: TGTGCCACCAGCAGAGGGGGAGTAAATCAGCCCCAGCATTTT

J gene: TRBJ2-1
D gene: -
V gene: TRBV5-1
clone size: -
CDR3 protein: CASSPVGRRSYNEQFF
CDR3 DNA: TGCGCCAGCAGCCCCGTGGGGCGCCGCTCCTACAATGAGCAGTTCTTC

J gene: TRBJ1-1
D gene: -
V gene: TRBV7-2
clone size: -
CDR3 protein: CASSIRTGDTEAFF
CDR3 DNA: TGTGCCAGCAGCATACGGACGGGGGACACTGAAGCTTTCTTT

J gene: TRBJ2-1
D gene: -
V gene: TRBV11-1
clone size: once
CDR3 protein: CASSLGGRSQGNEQFF
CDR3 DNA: TGTGCCAGCAGCTTAGGCGGGAGATCACAGGGCAATGAGCAGTTCTTC

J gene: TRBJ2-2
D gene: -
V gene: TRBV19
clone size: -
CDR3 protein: CASRRPWTADAGELFF
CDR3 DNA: TGTGCCAGTCGACGTCCATGGACAGCGGACGCCGGGGAGCTGTTTTTT

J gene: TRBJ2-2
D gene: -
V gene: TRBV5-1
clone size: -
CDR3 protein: CASSLMGSTGELFF
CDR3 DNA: TGCGCCAGCAGCTTGATGGGGAGCACCGGGGAGCTGTTTTTT

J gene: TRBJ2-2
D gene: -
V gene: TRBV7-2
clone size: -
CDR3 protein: CASSLLSNTGELFF
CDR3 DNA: TGTGCCAGCAGCTTACTATCGAACACCGGGGAGCTGTTTTTT

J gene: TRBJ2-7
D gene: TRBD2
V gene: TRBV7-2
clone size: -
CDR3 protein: CASSPPGLVPEQYF
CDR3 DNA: TGTGCCAGCAGCCCACCGGGACTAGTTCCCGAGCAGTACTTC

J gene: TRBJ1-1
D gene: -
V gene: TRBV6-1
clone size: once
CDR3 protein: CASRHESEAFF
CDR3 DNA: TGTGCCAGCAGACACGAATCTGAAGCTTTCTTT

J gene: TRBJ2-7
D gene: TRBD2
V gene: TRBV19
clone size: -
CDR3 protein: CASRGGEGHEQYF
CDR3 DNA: TGTGCCAGTAGGGGGGGGGAAGGCCACGAGCAGTACTTC

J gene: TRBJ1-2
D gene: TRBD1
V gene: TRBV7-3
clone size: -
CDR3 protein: CASSLTGILGQGSGYTF
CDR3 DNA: TGTGCCAGCAGCTTAACGGGGATACTGGGACAGGGGAGTGGCTACACCTTC

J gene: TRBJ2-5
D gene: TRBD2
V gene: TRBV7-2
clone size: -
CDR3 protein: CASSLFVAGGKETQYF
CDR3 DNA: TGTGCCAGCAGCTTATTCGTTGCGGGGGGGAAGGAGACCCAGTACTTC

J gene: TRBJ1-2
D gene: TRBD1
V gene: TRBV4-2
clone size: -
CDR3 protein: CASSQGQGPDYGYTF
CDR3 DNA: TGTGCCAGCAGCCAAGGACAGGGGCCGGACTATGGCTACACCTTC

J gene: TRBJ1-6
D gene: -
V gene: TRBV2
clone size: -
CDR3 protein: CASSPPPYNSPLHF
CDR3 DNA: TGTGCCAGCAGTCCCCCGCCCTACAATTCACCCCTCCACTTT

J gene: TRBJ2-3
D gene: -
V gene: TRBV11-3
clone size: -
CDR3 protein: CASSSDYSSTDTQYF
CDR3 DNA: TGTGCCAGCAGCTCCGACTACTCAAGCACAGATACGCAGTATTTT

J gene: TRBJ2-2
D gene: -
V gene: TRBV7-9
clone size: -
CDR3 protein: CASSLSAGELFF
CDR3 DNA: TGTGCCAGCAGCTTGTCTGCCGGGGAGCTGTTTTTT

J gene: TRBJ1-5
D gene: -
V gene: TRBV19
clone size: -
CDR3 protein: CASSIEARNQPQHF
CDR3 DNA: TGTGCCAGTAGTATAGAGGCCCGCAATCAGCCCCAGCATTTT

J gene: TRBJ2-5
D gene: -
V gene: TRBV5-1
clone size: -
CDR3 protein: CASSSPYGGIQETQYF
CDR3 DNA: TGCGCCAGCAGCTCCCCGTACGGGGGAATCCAAGAGACCCAGTACTTC

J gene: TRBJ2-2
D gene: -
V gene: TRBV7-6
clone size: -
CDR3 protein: CASSPSTYTGELFF
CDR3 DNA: TGTGCCAGCAGCCCATCTACCTACACCGGGGAGCTGTTTTTT

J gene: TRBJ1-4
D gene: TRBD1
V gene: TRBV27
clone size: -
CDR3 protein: CASSLSLGTGDEKLFF
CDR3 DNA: TGTGCCAGCAGTTTATCATTAGGGACAGGGGATGAAAAACTGTTTTTT

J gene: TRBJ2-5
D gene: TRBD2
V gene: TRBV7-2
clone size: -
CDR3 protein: CASSKDDSGGGETQYF
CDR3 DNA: TGTGCCAGCAGCAAAGATGATAGCGGGGGAGGGGAGACCCAGTACTTC

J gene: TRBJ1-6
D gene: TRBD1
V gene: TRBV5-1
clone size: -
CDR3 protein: CASRRTGDNSPLHF
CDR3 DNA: TGCGCCAGCAGGAGGACAGGAGATAATTCACCCCTCCACTTT

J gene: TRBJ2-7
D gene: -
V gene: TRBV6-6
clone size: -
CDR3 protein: CASWTLGGEQYF
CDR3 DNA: TGTGCCAGCTGGACCCTGGGGGGCGAGCAGTACTTC

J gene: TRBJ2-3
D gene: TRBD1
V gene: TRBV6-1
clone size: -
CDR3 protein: CASTYRGQSSDTQYF
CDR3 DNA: TGTGCCAGCACCTACAGGGGGCAGTCGTCAGATACGCAGTATTTT

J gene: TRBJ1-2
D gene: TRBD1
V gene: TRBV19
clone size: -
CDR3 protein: CASSQSGGGPDGYTF
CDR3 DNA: TGTGCCAGTAGTCAGTCAGGGGGCGGCCCCGATGGCTACACCTTC

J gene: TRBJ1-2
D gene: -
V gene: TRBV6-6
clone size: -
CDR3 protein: CASTPAGPGGGYTF
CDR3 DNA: TGTGCCAGCACCCCGGCGGGGCCGGGGGGTGGCTACACCTTC

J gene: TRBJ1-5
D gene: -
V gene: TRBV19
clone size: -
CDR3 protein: CASSIDLRKGHQPQHF
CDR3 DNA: TGTGCCAGTAGTATAGATTTAAGGAAGGGGCATCAGCCCCAGCATTTT

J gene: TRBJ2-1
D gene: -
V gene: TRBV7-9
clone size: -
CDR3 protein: CASSLSGSNNEQFF
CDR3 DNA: TGTGCCAGCAGCCTGAGCGGGTCGAACAATGAGCAGTTCTTC

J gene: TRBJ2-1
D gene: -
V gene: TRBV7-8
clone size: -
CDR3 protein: CASSYNRDNEQFF
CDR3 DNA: TGTGCCAGCAGCTATAACAGGGACAATGAGCAGTTCTTC

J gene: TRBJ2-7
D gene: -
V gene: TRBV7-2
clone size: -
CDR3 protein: CASSSRDTMSREQYF
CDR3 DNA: TGTGCCAGCAGCTCCCGGGACACGATGTCCCGCGAGCAGTACTTC

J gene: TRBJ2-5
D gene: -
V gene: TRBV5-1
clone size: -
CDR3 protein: CASSFSDPRRETQYF
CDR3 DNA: TGCGCCAGCAGCTTTTCCGACCCCCGGAGGGAGACCCAGTACTTC

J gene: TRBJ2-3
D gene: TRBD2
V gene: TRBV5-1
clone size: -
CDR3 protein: CASSRVASGTTDTQYF
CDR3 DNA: TGCGCCAGCAGCCGGGTGGCTAGCGGGACCACAGATACGCAGTATTTT

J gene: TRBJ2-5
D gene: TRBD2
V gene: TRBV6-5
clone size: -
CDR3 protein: CASSYPVAGGETQYF
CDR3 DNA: TGTGCCAGCAGTTACCCAGTCGCGGGGGGAGAGACCCAGTACTTC

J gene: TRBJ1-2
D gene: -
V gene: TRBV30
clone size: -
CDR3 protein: CAWSPGGGYTF
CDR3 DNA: TGTGCCTGGAGCCCGGGGGGTGGCTACACCTTC

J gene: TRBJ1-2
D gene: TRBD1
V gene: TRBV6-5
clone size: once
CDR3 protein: CASRPGQGTGYTF
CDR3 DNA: TGTGCCAGCAGGCCGGGACAGGGGACGGGCTACACCTTC

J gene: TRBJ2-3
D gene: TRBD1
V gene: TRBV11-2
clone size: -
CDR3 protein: CASSWDSSTDTQYF
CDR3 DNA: TGTGCCAGCAGCTGGGACAGTAGCACAGATACGCAGTATTTT

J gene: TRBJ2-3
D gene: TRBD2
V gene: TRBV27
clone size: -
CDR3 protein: CASSLIAGGTDTQYF
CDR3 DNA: TGTGCCAGCAGTCTTATAGCGGGGGGCACAGATACGCAGTATTTT

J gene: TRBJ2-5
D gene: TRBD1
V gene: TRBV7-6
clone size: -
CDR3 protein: CASSSLLGWRDRGQETQYF
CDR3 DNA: TGTGCCAGCAGCTCCCTCTTGGGGTGGCGTGACAGGGGTCAAGAGACCCAGTACTTC

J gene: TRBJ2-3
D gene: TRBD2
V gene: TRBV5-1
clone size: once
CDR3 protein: CASSPGLAGGTDMQYF
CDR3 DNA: TGCGCCAGCAGCCCGGGTCTAGCGGGGGGCACAGATATGCAGTATTTT

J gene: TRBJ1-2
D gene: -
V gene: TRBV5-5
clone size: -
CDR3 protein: CASSSGANYGYTF
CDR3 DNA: TGTGCCAGCAGCTCGGGGGCTAACTATGGCTACACCTTC

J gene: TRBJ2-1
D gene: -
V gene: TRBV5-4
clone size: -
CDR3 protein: CASSSQGMRNEQFF
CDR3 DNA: TGTGCCAGCAGCTCGCAGGGAATGAGAAATGAGCAGTTCTTC

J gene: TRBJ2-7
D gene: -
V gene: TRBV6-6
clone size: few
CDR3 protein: CASSPSSYEQYF
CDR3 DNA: TGTGCCAGCAGTCCCTCCTCCTACGAGCAGTACTTC